The clone carrying this TCR beta chain has a count of ten or more. The antigen remains undetermined. Template switching, a step in the protocol, added a universal primer site, and cDNA carried unique molecular identifiers. TCRdb analysed the 5' RACE reads with MiXCR anew, one entry per CDR3 protein. The sample consists of a few hundred thousand distinct CDR3 sequences, approximately 17% of them appearing once. The sample originates from a study of identical twins. Points from the study as a whole: Analyses of zero insertions could be partly confounded by invariant MAIT and iNKT cells. Excess low generation probability was seen in twin-shared out-of-frame alpha sequences. Modelling underestimated the level of out-of-frame TCR alpha sharing observed in monozygotic twins.

Sequencing used naive T cells sorted from blood. The sequence was obtained from a man in his fifties in good health.

The CDR3 bases are TGTGCCAGCTCACCCACTAGCGGGACCGCCCCTTACAATGAGCAGTTCTTC. It is translated as CASSPTSGTAPYNEQFF. The chain employs TRBV18 and TRBJ2-1; 10 nucleotides align to TRBD2. This CDR3 is 17 amino acids long. Looked up from germline, CDR1 is KGHSH and CDR2 is LQKENI. V gave up 3 bases and J gave up 4 bases; unmatched junction bases: 9. Variable domain in full (rest from reference TRBV18 and TRBJ2-1): NAGVMQNPRHLVRRRGQEARLRCSPMKGHSHVYWYRQLPEEGLKFMVYLQKENIIDESGMPKERFSAEFPKEGPSILRIQQVVRGDSAAYFCASSPTSGTAPYNEQFFGPGTRLTVL.